The TCR beta chain under discussion was sequenced for a study of blood T cells in healthy people across ages (dated by TCRdb to between 2015 and 2016). In the study overall: In model experiments, roughly one uniquely barcoded TCR beta cDNA molecule per two T cells was captured by template switching. Donors were grouped into four age groups: young (average 16 years), middle-aged (roughly 38), aged (62) and long-lived (82). Using the same blood draw, the study looked at two additional independent replicas of 1 million unique cDNA reads for two donors, one aged 18 to 30 and the other aged 80 or older. Using deep sequencing normalized with unique cDNA molecular identifiers, the study measured how TCR beta repertoire diversity changes with age. Donors of different ages were randomly distributed across sequencing lanes to avoid experimental bias. Broader findings and caveats from the paper: Observed TCR beta diversity correlated strongly with the percentage of naive T cells measured by flow cytometry. Bulk unsorted PBMC profiling prevented conclusive comparison of naive and antigen-experienced compartments. Observed TCR beta diversity per million T cells fell roughly linearly with age, and a significant reduction was already apparent by age around 39. Compared with the aged group, the long-lived group had more naive CD4+ T cells, fewer expanded clones and increased TCR diversity, suggesting age selection. Estimates of total diversity based on one million sequenced T cells were considered lower bounds and underestimates. Donor CMV infection status was unknown, potentially confounding age-related changes in expanded clonotypes.

CDR1 SGHRS and CDR2 YFSETQ are derived from the germline V gene. V lost 2 bases and J lost 6 bases; the stretch between them is 14 bases long. Including cysteine and phenylalanine, the CDR3 has 15 amino acids. Just the 45-base CDR3 DNA is kept, in frame starting at base 1. The donors were 40 or so Caucasian individuals from Russia, aged roughly 6 to 90 years, who were systemically healthy. Around 10 milliliters of peripheral blood were collected from each donor into EDTA-treated Vacutainer tubes. Ficoll-Paque density-gradient centrifugation was used to isolate PBMCs, with at least 6.5 million per sample. Total RNA, at least 5.5 micrograms per sample, was extracted from PBMCs with Trizol reagent. Naive CD45RAhigh/CD27high T cell percentages were measured by flow cytometry on a PBMC aliquot from every donor. This clonotype has more than one count but fewer than ten. What antigen it recognizes has not been identified. The input lacks base qualities; no much larger clone sits a single base away.

Libraries were prepared through 5' RACE. The sequencer listed for this sample is Illumina HiSeq 2500. A second about 7 to 11 cycle PCR used a sample-barcoded 5' primer and a J-beta primer mix. Each TCR beta cDNA molecule received a unique molecular identifier from a template-switch 5' adaptor carrying 12 random nucleotides. Each sample yielded at least 2.5 million CDR3-containing paired-end reads. First-strand cDNA synthesis was performed from all RNA using the Mint cDNA synthesis kit, with priming by a TRBC-specific oligonucleotide. Following uracil-DNA glycosylase treatment, a first 18-cycle PCR with universal primers M1SS and BC2_uni_R was performed on all cDNA. Per the authors' processing: For normalization, 1 million high-quality reads were randomly selected from each sample, with every read carrying a distinct molecular identifier. Reads with shared molecular identifiers were discarded instead of being binned into consensus sequences. MiTCR, set to a Q25 quality threshold and the strictest error-elimination algorithm, was used for CDR3 identification, clonotype clustering and error correction. A nonparametric unseen species model with Euler transformation was used to estimate lower-bound total TCR beta diversity. Starting from the raw public reads, TCRdb applied fastp trimming at Q25, assembled clones with MiXCR and retained in-frame beta chains. Each entry merges the rows of one CDR3 protein and shows their most common DNA and genes. The V and J calls reflect TCRdb's pipeline rather than the authors' work. This sample lists 1.5 million to 2 million distinct CDR3 sequences; 28% were detected once. The top ten clones comprise around 7.7% of the sample.

The sequence was obtained from a woman aged 30 to 39 in good health. The sequence joins TRBV5-1 to TRBJ1-4; a tentative D call is TRBD1 (6 bases match). The material sequenced was blood. The CDR3 reads CASSLWGGRDEKLFF. The DNA sequence reads TGCGCCAGCAGCTTATGGGGGGGCCGAGATGAAAAACTGTTTTTT.